Listed here are 9 T cell receptor beta chains from one sample, sequenced in a study of T cells after posttransplantation cyclophosphamide. TCRdb's copy holds only in-frame clones and misses some; the assay was immunoSEQ multiplex PCR. The sample contains some 20,000 clones, roughly 87% of which appear only once. Busulfan-fludarabine conditioning, marrow transplant, and cyclophosphamide on days +3 and +4 were administered. The specimen was PBMCs, collected after allogeneic stem cell transplant with posttransplant cyclophosphamide. The receptors originated from a female patient aged 40-50 years who received an allogeneic stem cell transplant from a related donor, was CMV-positive, and had no GVHD. Some T cells may be supplied by the graft donor.

The gene calls are TRBV11-2 and TRBJ2-1, with 8 bases fitting TRBD2. CDR3 length: 13 amino acids. Germline values: CDR1 SGHAT, CDR2 FQNNGV. J lost 5 bases, V lost 6 bases, and 3 bases had no gene match. The CDR3 nucleotides read TGTGCCAGCAGGAGGACTAGCCACAATGAGCAGTTCTTC. Translation: CASRRTSHNEQFF.

This clone was counted between two and nine times. V gene TRBV19 combines with J gene TRBJ1-5, with TRBD1 matching 9 bases. Trimming at V came to 3 bases and at J to 6 bases, leaving 3 bases not matched to a gene. CDR1 LNHDA and CDR2 SQIVND come from the germline V gene (reference sequence). The CDR3 covers 14 residues. For the CDR3, the DNA is TGTGCCAGTAGTATGGGACAGGGAAGTCAGCCCCAGCATTTT. Residues: CASSMGQGSQPQHF.

V usage is TRBV4-3 and J usage is TRBJ2-7; D unresolved. Germline-derived CDR1 and CDR2 are LGHNA and YSLEER. With 0 bases removed from V and 7 bases from J, the gap between germline ends came to 7 bases. The CDR3 spans 12 residues. CDR3 sequence (DNA): TGCGCCAGCAGCCAAGATAGGAGTGAGCAGTACTTC. It yields the protein CASSQDRSEQYF.

The genes are TRBV10-2 and TRBJ1-2; D not resolved. Germline V gives CDR1 WSHSY, CDR2 SAAADI. This CDR3 contains 13 residues. V was trimmed by 0 bases and J by 7 bases, leaving 9 bases between them. The DNA for the CDR3 is TGCGCCAGCAGTGAGTCGAGAGGTTCTGGCTACACCTTC. Translated: CASSESRGSGYTF.

This clone was seen a few times. In DNA form, the CDR3 reads TGTGCCTCCAAAGGAATTGGACAGAGTCTCTACGAGCAGTACTTC. Translation gives CASKGIGQSLYEQYF. The gene calls are TRBV10-3 and TRBJ2-7, with a weak D call TRBD1 (6 bases). The germline V gene has CDR1 ENHRY and CDR2 SYGVKD. V gave up 11 bases and J gave up 3 bases, with 23 bases separating them. This CDR3 contains 15 residues.

The CDR3 DNA reads TGTGCCTGGAGCCTCGCGGGGGGCAGGGCGATCTTTGGGGGCTACACCTTC. This codes for CAWSLAGGRAIFGGYTF. V and J are TRBV30 and TRBJ1-2; a weak D match, TRBD1 (6 bases). V was shortened by 3 bases and J by 8 bases, with 28 bases between the two germline ends. The CDR3 extends over 17 amino acids. The germline V gene encodes CDR1 GTSNPN and CDR2 SVGIG (reference sequence).

The J gene is TRBJ2-2, the V gene TRBV7-2; D possibly corresponds to TRBD1 (6 bases). Trimming cost V 5 bases and J 1 base, with 14 bases left between them. CDR3 length equals 16 residues. The germline gives CDR1 SGHTA, CDR2 FQGNSA. The DNA of the CDR3 is TGTGCCAGCAGCCGAACGACAGGCGTGAACACCGGGGAGCTGTTTTTT. It is translated as CASSRTTGVNTGELFF.

The chain links TRBV11-1 to TRBJ2-5, with 8 bases identical to TRBD2. From germline, CDR1 is SGHAT and CDR2 FQDESV (reference sequence). J gave up 1 base and V 5 bases, and 6 bases lay outside the gene matches. The length of the CDR3 is 15 residues. The CDR3 sequence: CASSPAGGLQETQYF. CDR3 DNA: TGTGCCAGCAGCCCGGCGGGGGGTCTCCAAGAGACCCAGTACTTC.

V gene TRBV5-5 combines with J gene TRBJ2-7; TRBD1 matches 7 bases. Unmatched junction bases numbered 6, after V lost 4 bases and J lost 2 bases. The CDR3 covers 14 residues. Germline-derived CDR1 and CDR2 are SGHKS and YYEKEE (reference sequence). The CDR3 sequence: CASSVTGKAYEQYF. The CDR3 DNA reads as TGTGCCAGCAGCGTGACAGGGAAAGCCTACGAGCAGTACTTC.